The present T cell receptor beta chain was sequenced within a study of neoadjuvant anti-PD-1 for oral cavity cancer. V was trimmed by 5 bases and J by 0 bases, leaving 8 bases between them. CDR1 and CDR2 from the germline V gene are SGHAT and FQNNGV. The CDR3 runs to 14 residues. Time point here: after neoadjuvant nivolumab, at surgical resection. The method was immunoSEQ multiplex PCR; TCRdb's version includes in-frame clones alone and lacks a portion of them. The sample has about 68,000 clones, 70% to 90% seen once; the top ten hold 3% to 4%. J is TRBJ2-1 and V is TRBV11-2, with D possibly matching TRBD1 (6 bases). Specimen: PBMCs, collected after nivolumab (anti-PD-1) treatment. The source is a person between 40 and 85 years old with oral cavity squamous cell carcinoma. The chain's CDR3 is CASSIRGSYNEQFF. The CDR3 DNA reads TGTGCCAGCAGCATCAGGGGCTCCTACAATGAGCAGTTCTTC.